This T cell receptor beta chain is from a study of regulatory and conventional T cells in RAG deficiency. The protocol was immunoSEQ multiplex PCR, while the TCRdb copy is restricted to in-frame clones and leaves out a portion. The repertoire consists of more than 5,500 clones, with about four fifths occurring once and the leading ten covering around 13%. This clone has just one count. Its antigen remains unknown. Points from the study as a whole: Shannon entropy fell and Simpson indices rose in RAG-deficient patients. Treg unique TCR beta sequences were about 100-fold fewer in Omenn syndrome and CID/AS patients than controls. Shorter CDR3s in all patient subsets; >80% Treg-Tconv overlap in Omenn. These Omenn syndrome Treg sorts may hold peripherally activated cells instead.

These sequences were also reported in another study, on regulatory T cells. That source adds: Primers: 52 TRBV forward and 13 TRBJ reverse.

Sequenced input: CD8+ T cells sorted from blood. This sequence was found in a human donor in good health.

CDR3 nucleotide sequence: TGCGCCAGCAGCGCAGGGGGCGAAGAGACCCAGTACTTC. Translation: CASSAGGEETQYF. The J gene is TRBJ2-5, the V gene TRBV5-1; 8 positions match TRBD1. The CDR3 runs to 13 residues. Germline values: CDR1 SGHRS, CDR2 YFSETQ. Unmatched junction bases numbered 2, after V lost 4 bases and J lost 3 bases.